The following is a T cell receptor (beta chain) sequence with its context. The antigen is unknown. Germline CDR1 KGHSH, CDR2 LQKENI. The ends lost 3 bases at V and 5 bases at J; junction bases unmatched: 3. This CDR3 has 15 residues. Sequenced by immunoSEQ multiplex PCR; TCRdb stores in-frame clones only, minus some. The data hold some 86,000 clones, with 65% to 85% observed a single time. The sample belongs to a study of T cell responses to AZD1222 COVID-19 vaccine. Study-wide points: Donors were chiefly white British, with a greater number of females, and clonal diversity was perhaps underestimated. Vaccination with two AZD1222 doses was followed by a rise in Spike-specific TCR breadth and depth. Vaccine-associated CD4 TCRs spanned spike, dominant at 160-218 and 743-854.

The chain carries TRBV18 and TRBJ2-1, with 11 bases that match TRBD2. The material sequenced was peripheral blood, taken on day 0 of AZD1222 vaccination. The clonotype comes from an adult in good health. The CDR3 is CASSPLAGGDNEQFF. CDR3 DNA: TGTGCCAGCTCACCTTTAGCGGGAGGGGACAATGAGCAGTTCTTC.